This T cell receptor (beta chain) was sequenced in a study of blood T cell repertoires in COVID-19 (dated by TCRdb to about 2020). With regard to the full study: Samples from collaborators originated in the United States, Italy and Spain and spanned both the acute and convalescent phases of COVID-19. The material from the prospective study consisted of cDNA or gDNA derived from T cells, B-cell-depleted T cells, or PBMCs. The dataset comprised deeply sampled blood TCRbeta repertoires from subjects exposed to, actively infected with, or recovered from COVID-19. The repertoires were released in a freely available public database intended as a resource for research on the immune response to SARS-CoV-2. Samples came from the ongoing ImmuneRACE study (first 160 participants) plus 1,254 subjects from 6 global collaborators. A de-identified subject ID, COVID-19 status, age in years and sex were almost always included in the sample metadata. Where available, HLA class I and class II types were taken from metadata supplied by the sample provider and were not determined by assay-based typing. Study-level results and caveats: The quantity of clinical and demographic metadata differed by source and by participant and was supplied without curation.

CDR1 is given as MNHEY and CDR2 as SMNVEV, both from the germline V gene (reference sequence). The CDR3 covers 20 residues, taking in both the cysteine and the phenylalanine. Solely the CDR3 DNA is kept, with 60 bases framed from the first base. The germline V end is reduced by 2 bases and the J end by 0 bases; junction bases left unmatched: 10. The immunoSEQ Assay, a bias-controlled multiplex PCR, was used to amplify TCRbeta CDR3 regions from genomic DNA. On the authors' methods: The number of nucleated cells in each sample was estimated by amplification of reference gene primers within the assay. To quantify the absolute abundance of each unique TCRbeta CDR3 rearrangement, sequence reads were collapsed and filtered. For each sample, productive Simpson clonality was calculated as the square root of Simpson's diversity index over productive rearrangements. TCRdb mirrors the immuneACCESS table, restricted to in-frame sequences. Some clones are absent from its copies; in checked studies, under half trace to an unresolved V gene, and the reason for the others is unknown. Clonal size and the V and J genes are those of that table, whereas D and trimming came from the DNA. This sample comprises about 130,000 clones, 86% of them detected only once. The top ten clones comprise less than 2.5% of the sample.

In the prospective study, participants were about 18 to 95 years old, resided in 24 geographic areas of the United States, and were enrolled through a virtual design. In the prospective study, participants were assigned to cohorts based on the clinical history participants reported in a screening survey and a study questionnaire. For ImmuneRACE Cohort 3, a participant was defined as recovered based on two consecutive negative NP/OP PCR tests, clearance by a healthcare professional, or resolution of symptoms. In the prospective study, whole blood, serum and a nasopharyngeal or oropharyngeal swab were collected from each participant by mobile phlebotomists. Over an approximately two-month period, participants in the prospective study had the option of providing additional blood draws and questionnaires. Prospective study blood samples were shipped either frozen or at room temperature before DNA extraction.

On this clone itself: Its antigen remains undetermined. No base quality information exists; no much larger clone differs at one position.

The chain is made from TRBV27 and TRBJ2-1, and 13 bases in between align with TRBD2. This receptor was obtained from a woman between 50 and 59 years old who had recovered from COVID-19. Sequencing was performed on PBMCs or T cells enriched from blood (not recorded which). The nucleotide sequence reads TGTGCCAGCAGTTTACCTCCGGGACTAGCGGGGAGTCTCTCCTACAATGAGCAGTTCTTC. It translates as CASSLPPGLAGSLSYNEQFF.